The entry below describes one TCR beta chain. Its target is not known. The trim removed 6 bases at V and 6 bases at J, leaving 5 bases unmatched. Germline CDR1 is MDHEN and CDR2 is SYDVKM. There are 12 residues in the CDR3. Here immunoSEQ multiplex PCR was the method, and the copy in TCRdb shows in-frame clones only, minus some. The sample holds around 26,000 clones, roughly 69% seen once. The sample comes from a study of STAT5B mutations in CD4+ large granular lymphocyte leukemia. Findings of the study overall: 8/27 top patient clones versus 2/35 control clones were TRBV06-family. Without putative leukemic clones, patient CD4-sorted repertoires remained more clonal than healthy CD4+ repertoires.

Buffy coats from healthy blood donors served as controls. The sequence came from a human donor in good health. Sequences were obtained from CD4+ T cells from blood buffy coats. The genes are TRBV28 and TRBJ2-7; 7 positions agree with TRBD1. CDR3 amino acids: CASRTGVGEQYF. The DNA for the CDR3 is TGTGCCAGCAGAACAGGGGTCGGCGAGCAGTACTTC. The full variable domain, in which reference TRBV28 and TRBJ2-7 provide the parts outside the CDR3, is DVKVTQSSRYLVKRTGEKVFLECVQDMDHENMFWYRQDPGLGLRLIYFSYDVKMKEKGDIPEGYSVSREKKERFSLILESASTNQTSMYLCASRTGVGEQYFGPGTRLTVT.